These 18 T cell receptor beta chains came from one sample sequenced in a study of OX40 agonist ivuxolimab in advanced cancers. Measured with immunoSEQ multiplex PCR; TCRdb has only the in-frame clones, and not every one. The table lists under 80,000 clones, roughly 85% of them singletons. The source material was CD4+ or CD8+ T cells sorted from blood, sampled in a trial of the OX40 agonist ivuxolimab. Source of these receptors: an adult with an advanced solid tumor such as melanoma, head and neck, liver or kidney cancer.

This clone was detected only once. V is TRBV5-1 and J is TRBJ1-2, with TRBD1 as a possible D gene (5 bases). The CDR3 has 13 residues. Per the germline V gene, CDR1 is SGHRS and CDR2 is YFSETQ. V lost 0 bases and J 8 bases, leaving 11 bases between the germline ends. The CDR3 sequence is CASSLANGGGYTF. The CDR3 bases are TGCGCCAGCAGCTTGGCCAACGGGGGAGGCTACACCTTC.

The chain employs TRBV2 and TRBJ1-6, with 7 bases that match TRBD1. CDR3 length: 13 amino acids. The J segment lost 6 bases and the V segment lost 6 bases, leaving 2 bases of the junction unmatched. CDR1 SNHLY and CDR2 FYNNEI come from the germline V gene. The CDR3 here is CASRGTVNSPLHF. DNA of the CDR3: TGTGCCAGCAGGGGGACAGTTAATTCACCCCTCCACTTT.

Here the CDR3 DNA reads TGTGCCAGCAGTTACGATTTTACTGAAGCTTTCTTT. Translation: CASSYDFTEAFF. J is TRBJ1-1 and V is TRBV6-6; D remains unclear. CDR3 size: 12 residues. Germline V gene sequence: CDR1 MNHNY, CDR2 SVGAGI (reference sequence). The ends were cut back, 2 bases at V and 5 bases at J, with 6 bases in the middle.

This sequence joins TRBV30 and TRBJ1-1; no reliable D call. Deletions cut 3 bases from V and 1 base from J, with 6 bases between. There are 12 residues in the CDR3. Germline values: CDR1 GTSNPN, CDR2 SVGIG (reference sequence). DNA for the CDR3: TGTGCCTGGAGGGTATGGAACACTGAAGCTTTCTTT. It yields the protein CAWRVWNTEAFF. The full variable domain, its missing parts supplied by reference TRBV30 and TRBJ1-1, is SQTIHQWPATLVQPVGSPLSLECTVEGTSNPNLYWYRQAAGRGLQLLFYSVGIGQISSEVPQNLSASRPQDRQFILSSKKLLLSDSGFYLCAWRVWNTEAFFGQGTRLTVV.

V is TRBV11-2 and J is TRBJ1-6; D is undetermined. The CDR3 loop spans 14 amino acids. V was cut by 5 bases and J by 8 bases, with 13 bases left in between. Germline assignment: CDR1 SGHAT and CDR2 FQNNGV. The CDR3: CASSLRPSDSPLHF. CDR3 DNA: TGTGCCAGCAGCCTCAGACCTTCGGATTCACCCCTCCACTTT. The variable domain in full, completed from reference TRBV11-2 and TRBJ1-6, reads EAGVAQSPRYKIIEKRQSVAFWCNPISGHATLYWYQQILGQGPKLLIQFQNNGVVDDSQLPKDRFSAERLKGVDSTLKIQPAKLEDSAVYLCASSLRPSDSPLHFGNGTRLTVT.

CDR3 DNA sequence: TGTGCCAGCTCACACAAGAACACCGGGGAGCTGTTTTTT. The encoded protein is CASSHKNTGELFF. The gene calls are TRBV25-1 and TRBJ2-2; D gene ambiguous. Germline V gene lookup returns CDR1 MGHDK and CDR2 SYGVNS. Trimming took off 8 bases at V and 1 base at J, with 8 bases between the two ends. The CDR3 is made up of 13 amino acids. The entire variable domain, with the rest obtained from reference TRBV25-1 and TRBJ2-2, is as follows: EADIYQTPRYLVIGTGKKITLECSQTMGHDKMYWYQQDPGMELHLIHYSYGVNSTEKGDLSSESTVSRIRTEHFPLTLESARPSHTSQYLCASSHKNTGELFFGEGSRLTVL.

The chain carries TRBV7-9 and TRBJ1-5; no reliable D call. The CDR3 contains 15 residues. Germline CDR1 SEHNR, CDR2 FQNEAQ (reference sequence). The germline V and J ends were trimmed by 1 base and 3 bases, with 10 bases remaining between them. The CDR3 DNA reads TGTGCCAGCAGCTTAGGCCGGCTCATCAATCAGCCCCAGCATTTT. Protein: CASSLGRLINQPQHF.

In its sample, this clone was seen once. The J gene is TRBJ2-7, the V gene TRBV4-1; D not certain. Germline V gene lookup returns CDR1 MGHRA and CDR2 YSYEKL. The CDR3 contains 17 residues. Trimming stripped 4 bases from V and 0 bases from J, with 19 bases between. This CDR3 is CASSLTQGVLGSYEQYF. The CDR3 region has the DNA TGCGCCAGCAGCCTAACCCAAGGAGTTTTGGGCTCCTACGAGCAGTACTTC.

As concerns this clone: The germline gene is not matched at one end of the junction; a read error may be the cause. V gene TRBV19 combines with J gene TRBJ1-1; possible D gene TRBD1, 5 bases. Germline V gene sequence: CDR1 LNHDA, CDR2 SQIVND (reference sequence). The CDR3 length is 13 residues. This CDR3 is CASSRKNQAGGTF. The CDR3, as DNA: TGTGCCAGTAGTCGAAAAAATCAAGCGGGGGGGACCTTT.

This clone was recorded only once. The chain has TRBV5-1 and TRBJ1-3; D gene ambiguous. The CDR3 has 13 amino acids. CDR1 is SGHRS, CDR2 YFSETQ, per germline. The V end lost 4 bases, the J end lost 2 bases, and 7 bases lay between the germline ends. The CDR3 here is CASSTGPGNTIYF. In DNA, the CDR3 is TGCGCCAGCAGCACCGGGCCTGGAAACACCATATATTTT.

The chain joins TRBV19 to TRBJ1-1, with 10 bases that match TRBD1. With 5 bases clipped from V and 4 bases from J, the junction kept 7 bases outside the gene matches. The CDR3 extends over 15 amino acids. From germline, CDR1 is LNHDA and CDR2 SQIVND (reference sequence). The CDR3 loop reads CASSPWTGGSTEAFF. The CDR3 DNA follows: TGTGCCAGTAGTCCTTGGACAGGGGGGAGCACTGAAGCTTTCTTT.

The J gene is TRBJ1-2, the V gene TRBV7-3; 9 bases are a match to TRBD1. J lost 2 bases, V lost 4 bases, and 2 bases had no gene match. From germline, CDR1 is SGHTA and CDR2 FQGTGA. The CDR3 is 14 amino acids. The CDR3 is CASSSGTGNYGYTF. CDR3 nucleotides: TGTGCCAGCAGCTCAGGGACAGGGAACTATGGCTACACCTTC.

For the CDR3, the DNA is TGCGCCAGCCGCTCCTCTAGCACAGATACGCAGTATTTT. Residues: CASRSSSTDTQYF. The chain has TRBV5-1 and TRBJ2-3; D gene uncertain. Per the germline V gene, CDR1 is SGHRS and CDR2 is YFSETQ. The CDR3 covers 13 residues. The V and J ends lost 7 bases and 0 bases respectively, with 9 bases between them.

The chain has TRBV6-1 and TRBJ2-4; the match to TRBD1 covers 7 bases. Germline V gene data show CDR1 as MNHNS and CDR2 as SASEGT. The CDR3 loop spans 15 amino acids. With V trimmed by 8 bases and J by 1 base, 8 bases remained unmatched. Written as DNA, the CDR3 is TGTGCCAGCCAAAGCACAGGGGAGGCCAAAAACATTCAGTACTTC. The encoded protein is CASQSTGEAKNIQYF.

The rearrangement uses TRBV11-2 and TRBJ2-7; 8 nucleotides line up with TRBD1. Trimming removed 6 bases from V and 2 bases from J; junction bases left unmatched: 9. The germline V gene has CDR1 SGHAT and CDR2 FQNNGV. The CDR3 is 15 residues long. The CDR3 DNA reads TGTGCCAGCAGGCTGACGGGACAGGCCGCCTACGAGCAGTACTTC. This codes for CASRLTGQAAYEQYF.

This clone was seen just once. The chain is built from TRBV29-1 and TRBJ1-2; no reliable D call. With 3 bases removed from V and 6 bases from J, the gap between germline ends came to 5 bases. The CDR3 has 10 residues. Per the germline V gene, CDR1 is SQVTM and CDR2 is ANQGSEA. This CDR3 reads CSVDSDGYTF. CDR3 DNA sequence: TGCAGCGTTGATTCCGATGGCTACACCTTC.

The chain couples TRBV6-5 to TRBJ1-6; TRBD1 might be the D (5 bases). V was cut by 6 bases and J by 10 bases, with 19 bases left in between. The CDR3 is 15 amino acids. Germline V gene sequence: CDR1 MNHEY, CDR2 SVGAGI. The CDR3 DNA follows: TGTGCCAGCAGGCCCGGGGGGGGTGGAAGCTCACCCCTCCACTTT. Translating gives CASRPGGGGSSPLHF.

The chain links TRBV4-2 to TRBJ2-7; 7 bases fit TRBD1. V lost 2 bases and J lost 0; bases outside the gene matches: 4. The CDR3 has 15 residues. Germline CDR1 is LGHNA and CDR2 is YNFKEQ. The CDR3 here is CASSQYRGVSYEQYF. The CDR3 DNA follows: TGTGCCAGCAGCCAATACAGGGGAGTCTCCTACGAGCAGTACTTC.